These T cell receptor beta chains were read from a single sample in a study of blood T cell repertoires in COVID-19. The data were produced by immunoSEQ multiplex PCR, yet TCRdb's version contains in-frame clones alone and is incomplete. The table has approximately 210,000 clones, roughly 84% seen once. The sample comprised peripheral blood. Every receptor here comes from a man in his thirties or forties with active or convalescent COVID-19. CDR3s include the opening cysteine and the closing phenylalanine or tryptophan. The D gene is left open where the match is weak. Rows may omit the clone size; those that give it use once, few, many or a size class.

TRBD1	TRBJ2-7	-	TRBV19	TGTGCCAGTAGTATTGCGGCAGGGGGAAAGTACGAGCAGTACTTC	CASSIAAGGKYEQYF
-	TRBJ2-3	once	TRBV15	TGTGCCACCGAATCCGGGCCGGGAACAGATACGCAGTATTTT	CATESGPGTDTQYF
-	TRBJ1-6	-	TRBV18	TGTGCCAGCTCACCGGGCCGGAATTCACCCCTCCACTTT	CASSPGRNSPLHF
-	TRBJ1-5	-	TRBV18	TGTGCCAGCTCACTAGGGGTTGGCAATCAGCCCCAGCATTTT	CASSLGVGNQPQHF
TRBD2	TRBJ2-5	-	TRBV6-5	TGTGCCAGCAGTTATGGCTCTGGAGCGGGGAGGGAGACCCAGTACTTC	CASSYGSGAGRETQYF
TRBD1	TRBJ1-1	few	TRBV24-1	TGTGCCACCAGTGATGGGACAGGGGGCTCTCAAGCTTTCTTT	CATSDGTGGSQAFF
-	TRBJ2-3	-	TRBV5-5	TGTGCCAGCAGCTCAGGGGCCGAGAGCACAGATACGCAGTATTTT	CASSSGAESTDTQYF
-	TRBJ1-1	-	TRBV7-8	TGTGCCAGCAGCTCCCCGGGATTCATGAACACTGAAGCTTTCTTT	CASSSPGFMNTEAFF
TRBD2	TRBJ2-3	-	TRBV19	TGTGCCAGTAGTTGGACTAGCGGGAGCACAGATACGCAGTATTTT	CASSWTSGSTDTQYF
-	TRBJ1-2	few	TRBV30	TGTGCCTGGACCACAGGGAAGAACGGCTACACCTTC	CAWTTGKNGYTF
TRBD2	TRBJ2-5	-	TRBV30	TGTGCCTGGGGAGGACTAGCGGGAGTTGGGGAGACCCAGTACTTC	CAWGGLAGVGETQYF
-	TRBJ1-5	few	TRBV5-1	TGCGCCAGCAGCTACGGGGGGCTCGGGATCAATCAGCCCCAGCATTTT	CASSYGGLGINQPQHF
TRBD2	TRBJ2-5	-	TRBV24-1	TGTGCCACCAGTGATTCCCAGACTAGCGCTGAGACCCAGTACTTC	CATSDSQTSAETQYF
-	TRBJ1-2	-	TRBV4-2	TGTGCCAGCAGCCAAGCCGAGTCAGGTGGTGGCTACACCTTC	CASSQAESGGGYTF
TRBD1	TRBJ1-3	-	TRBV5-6	TGTGCCAGCAGCCGTGACAGGGGGCGAGGAAACACCATATATTTT	CASSRDRGRGNTIYF
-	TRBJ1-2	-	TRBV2	TGTGCCAGCAGTCCAGGATTAGTCGATGGCTACACCTTC	CASSPGLVDGYTF
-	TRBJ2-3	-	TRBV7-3	TGTGCCAGCAGGGCAACAGGGTCCAGCACAGATACGCAGTATTTT	CASRATGSSTDTQYF
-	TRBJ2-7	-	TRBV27	TGTGCCAGCAGTTTGTCCCCACTGAACGAGCAGTACTTC	CASSLSPLNEQYF
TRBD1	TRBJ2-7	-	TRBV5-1	TGCGCCAGCAGCTTGGACCCAGGGGGCTACGAGCAGTACTTC	CASSLDPGGYEQYF
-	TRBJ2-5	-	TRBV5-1	TGCGCCAGCAGCCCCCGGGGGTCAGCAGAGACCCAGTACTTC	CASSPRGSAETQYF
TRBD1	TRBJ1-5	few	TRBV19	TGTGCCAGCCGTACGGACAGGAGTACGAATCAGCCCCAGCATTTT	CASRTDRSTNQPQHF
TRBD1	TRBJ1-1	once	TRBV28	TGTGCCAGCAGTCCAGACAGGGGTTTGGGCACTGAAGCTTTCTTT	CASSPDRGLGTEAFF
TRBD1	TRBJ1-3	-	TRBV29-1	TGCAGCGTAAGACAGGGGGTCTCTGGAAACACCATATATTTT	CSVRQGVSGNTIYF
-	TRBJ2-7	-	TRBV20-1	TGCAGTGCTAGTAAGGGGATCCACGAGCAGTACTTC	CSASKGIHEQYF
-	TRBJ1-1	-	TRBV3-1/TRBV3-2	TGTGCCAGCAGCCAGGGGGGGTCGGTCACTGAAGCTTTCTTT	CASSQGGSVTEAFF
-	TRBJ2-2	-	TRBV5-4	TGTGCCAGCAGCTTCATGACAGGCCGCTCCGGGGAGCTGTTTTTT	CASSFMTGRSGELFF
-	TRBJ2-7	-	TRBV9	TGTGCCAGCAGCGAAAGGGGGGGTTGCGAGCAGTACTTC	CASSERGGCEQYF
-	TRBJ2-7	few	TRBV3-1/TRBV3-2	TGTGCCAGCACCCCGACGACAGAGGCCGGTTACGAGCAGTACTTC	CASTPTTEAGYEQYF
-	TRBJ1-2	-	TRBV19	TGTGCCAGTAGTATAGGTGGGGACTTGCATGGCTACACCTTC	CASSIGGDLHGYTF
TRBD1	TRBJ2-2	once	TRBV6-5	TGTGCCAGCAGTTACGGGGCCGACAGGGCCGGGGAGCTGTTTTTT	CASSYGADRAGELFF
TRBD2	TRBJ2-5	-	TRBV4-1	TGCGCCAGCAGCCAAGTCGGGGTCGGGGGGGAGACCCAGTACTTC	CASSQVGVGGETQYF
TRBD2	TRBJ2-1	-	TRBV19	TGTGCCAGTAGTAAGGGAGGGTCCTACAATGAGCAGTTCTTC	CASSKGGSYNEQFF
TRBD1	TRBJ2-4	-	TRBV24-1	TGTGCCACCAGTGACCCGACAGGGGGCGAGGGAAACATTCAGTACTTC	CATSDPTGGEGNIQYF
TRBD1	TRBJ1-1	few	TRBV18	TGTGCCAGCTCACCCCGGGACAGGGGGGAAGCTTTCTTT	CASSPRDRGEAFF
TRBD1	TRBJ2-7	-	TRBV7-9	TGTGCCAGCAGCTTTACAGGGGCGGTCTCCTACGAGCAGTACTTC	CASSFTGAVSYEQYF
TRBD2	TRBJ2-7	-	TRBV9	TGTGCCAGCAGCGTAGGGGTCAGTCTAGCGGGAACCTACGAGCAGTACTTC	CASSVGVSLAGTYEQYF
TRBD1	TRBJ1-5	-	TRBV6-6	TGTGCCAGCAGGTGGACAGGGAAGGGTCAGCCCCAGCATTTT	CASRWTGKGQPQHF
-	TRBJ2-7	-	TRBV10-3	TGTGCCATCAGCGGGGGTCGCGAGCAGTACTTC	CAISGGREQYF
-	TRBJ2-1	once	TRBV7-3	TGTGCCAGCAGCTTAGAGGGACTGGGGGAACCCTCCTACAATGAGCAGTTCTTC	CASSLEGLGEPSYNEQFF
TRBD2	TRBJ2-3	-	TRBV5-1	TGCGCCAGCAGCTTGGGCGGGGGGCCCGCAGATACGCAGTATTTT	CASSLGGGPADTQYF
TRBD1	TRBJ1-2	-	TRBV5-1	TGCGCCAGCAGCGGGACAGGTTCGATTGGCTACACCTTC	CASSGTGSIGYTF
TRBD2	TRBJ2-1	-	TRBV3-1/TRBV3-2	TGTGCCAGCAGCCAAGTCCTAGCGGGCAATGAGCAGTTCTTC	CASSQVLAGNEQFF
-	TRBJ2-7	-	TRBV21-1	TGTGCCAGCAGCAAAGGCCCAGCGGGTGGGTACGAGCAGTACTTC	CASSKGPAGGYEQYF
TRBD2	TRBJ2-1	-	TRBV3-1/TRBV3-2	TGTGCCAGCAGCCAAACTAGCGGGAGTGTCGTCTTC	CASSQTSGSVVF
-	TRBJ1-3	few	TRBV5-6	TGTGCCAGCAGCTTGGAGAGGGCCCTAAGGAACACCATATATTTT	CASSLERALRNTIYF
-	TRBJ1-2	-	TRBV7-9	TGTGCCAGCAGCTCCTGGACAGCCGACGATGGCTACACCTTC	CASSSWTADDGYTF
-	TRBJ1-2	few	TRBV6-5	TGTGCCAGCAGTTGGGGGGGGCAGGGTGGTCGTTATGGCTACACCTTC	CASSWGGQGGRYGYTF
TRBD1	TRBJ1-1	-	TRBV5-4	TGTGCCAGCAGCTTCCCTCAGGGGGCCGGCACTGAAGCTTTCTTT	CASSFPQGAGTEAFF
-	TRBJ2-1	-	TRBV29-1	TGCAGCGTTGGACTCGCACGTGGGGCCAATGAGCAGTTCTTC	CSVGLARGANEQFF
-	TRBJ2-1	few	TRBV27	TGTGCCAGCAGTCCACGGACAAGCTCCTACAATGAGCAGTTCTTC	CASSPRTSSYNEQFF
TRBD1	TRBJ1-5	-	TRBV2	TGTGCCAGCAGTGAGAACAGGGGGAACCAGCCCCAGCATTTT	CASSENRGNQPQHF
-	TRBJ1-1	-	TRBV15	TGTGCCACCAGCAGAGATCCCCGACTACTTGAAGCTTTCTTT	CATSRDPRLLEAFF
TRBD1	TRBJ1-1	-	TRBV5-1	TGCGCCAGCAGCCCGGGACAGGGGACCCTCCGGGCTTTCTTT	CASSPGQGTLRAFF
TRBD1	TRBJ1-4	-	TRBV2	TGTGCCAGCAGTCCGACAGGGGGGAACGAAAAACTGTTTTTT	CASSPTGGNEKLFF
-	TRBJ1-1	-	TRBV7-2	TGTGCCAGCAGCTTACACCCCCGGAGGTTTGACACTGAAGCTTTCTTT	CASSLHPRRFDTEAFF